These 24 T cell receptor beta chains came from one sample sequenced in a study of cytotoxic CD8 clonotypes in ibrutinib-treated CLL. The method was immunoSEQ multiplex PCR; TCRdb's version includes in-frame clones alone and lacks a portion of them. The sample holds about 270,000 clones, around 76% seen once. This material consisted of PBMCs, taken at disease progression, from a patient treated with ibrutinib. Source of these receptors: a human donor with chronic lymphocytic leukemia.

V gene TRBV4-1 combines with J gene TRBJ2-7; D not resolved. V was shortened by 0 bases and J by 6 bases, with 9 bases between the two germline ends. This CDR3 has 13 residues. CDR1 is MGHRA and CDR2 is YSYEKL in the germline V gene. The CDR3 region has the DNA TGCGCCAGCAGCCAAGACACCGTATCCGAGCAGTACTTC. Its translation is CASSQDTVSEQYF.

The CDR3 coding sequence is TGCGCCAGCAGCTTGGGTTACTCCTACGAGCAGTACTTC. It codes for CASSLGYSYEQYF. The chain links TRBV5-1 to TRBJ2-7; no clear D gene. The CDR3 covers 13 residues. Germline values: CDR1 SGHRS, CDR2 YFSETQ. Trimming shortened V by 0 bases and J by 0 bases, and 4 bases separated the two germline ends.

This CDR3 is CASSLEVHRANTGELFF. The CDR3 DNA follows: TGTGCCAGCAGTTTAGAGGTGCATCGGGCGAACACCGGGGAGCTGTTTTTT. The chain carries TRBV27 and TRBJ2-2, with D uncertain. Germline V CDR1 and CDR2: MNHEY, SMNVEV (reference sequence). Deletions cut 2 bases from V and 0 bases from J, with 13 bases between. There are 17 residues in the CDR3.

The CDR3 spells CASSIGTGSGNQPQHF. CDR3 nucleotide sequence: TGTGCCAGCAGCATTGGGACAGGGTCAGGCAATCAGCCCCAGCATTTT. The chain combines TRBV9 with TRBJ1-5; TRBD1 aligns across 9 bases. The CDR3 is 16 residues long. CDR1 and CDR2 from the germline V gene are SGDLS and YYNGEE. V shed 4 bases, J shed 2 bases, and the junction held 7 bases outside the gene matches.

The rearrangement uses TRBV2 and TRBJ1-2; the D gene is possibly TRBD1 (5 bases). Germline CDR1 and CDR2: SNHLY and FYNNEI. The CDR3 loop spans 13 amino acids. The V gene lost 4 bases and the J gene lost 8 bases, with 14 bases spanning the gap. The CDR3: CASSVQQVSGYTF. The CDR3 coding sequence is TGTGCCAGCAGTGTCCAACAGGTCTCGGGCTACACCTTC.

The chain links TRBV27 to TRBJ2-3; weak D call: TRBD1 (5 bases). Trimming took off 2 bases at V and 4 bases at J, with 10 bases between the two ends. The germline V gene encodes CDR1 MNHEY and CDR2 SMNVEV (reference sequence). The CDR3 spans 14 residues. The CDR3 loop reads CASSLGARSDTQYF. The CDR3 bases are TGTGCCAGCAGTTTAGGGGCCCGGTCAGATACGCAGTATTTT.

The J gene is TRBJ1-1, the V gene TRBV9; D call uncertain. Germline CDR1 SGDLS, CDR2 YYNGEE. The V gene lost 0 bases and the J gene lost 4 bases, with 10 bases spanning the gap. This CDR3 spans 14 amino acids. The CDR3 here is CASSVDGVGTEAFF. The CDR3, as DNA: TGTGCCAGCAGCGTAGATGGGGTAGGCACTGAAGCTTTCTTT.

Here the CDR3 DNA reads TGCGCCAGCCGGAGGACAGGGAACTACGAGCAGTACTTC. Its protein product is CASRRTGNYEQYF. V usage is TRBV23-1 and J usage is TRBJ2-7, with 8 bases lining up with TRBD1. TRBV23-1 is an open reading frame whose function is uncertain. Trimming cost V 8 bases and J 3 bases; bases outside gene matches: 6. The CDR3 loop spans 13 amino acids.

V and J are TRBV7-9 and TRBJ1-4; 7 nucleotides match TRBD1. V trimming: 5 bases; J trimming: 7 bases; junction bases outside the gene matches: 10. From germline, CDR1 is SEHNR and CDR2 FQNEAQ (reference sequence). This CDR3 comprises 15 residues. The CDR3 here is CASSHYRGGSEKLFF. The CDR3 DNA sequence: TGTGCCAGCAGCCACTACAGGGGAGGCAGTGAAAAACTGTTTTTT.

The rearrangement joins TRBV6-5 to TRBJ1-2, with D possibly TRBD1 on 5 matching bases. Germline-derived CDR1 and CDR2 are MNHEY and SVGAGI. The V gene lost 2 bases and the J gene lost 9 bases, with 19 bases spanning the gap. The CDR3 consists of 15 residues. The CDR3 DNA is TGTGCCAGCAGTTACATCGGCACAGGAAGCCTAAGCTACACCTTC. It specifies CASSYIGTGSLSYTF.

The chain couples TRBV18 to TRBJ1-5, with 7 nucleotides matching TRBD1. This CDR3 is built from 18 residues. Germline V gene sequence: CDR1 KGHSH, CDR2 LQKENI. V shed 5 bases, J shed 6 bases, and the junction held 19 bases outside the gene matches. The CDR3 sequence: CASSSRMGDSPGGQPQHF. CDR3 nucleotide sequence: TGTGCCAGCTCAAGCCGGATGGGGGACAGCCCCGGAGGTCAGCCCCAGCATTTT. The whole variable domain, filled in from reference TRBV18 and TRBJ1-5, reads NAGVMQNPRHLVRRRGQEARLRCSPMKGHSHVYWYRQLPEEGLKFMVYLQKENIIDESGMPKERFSAEFPKEGPSILRIQQVVRGDSAAYFCASSSRMGDSPGGQPQHFGDGTRLSIL.

This chain joins TRBV28 and TRBJ2-5; 9 bases map to TRBD1. The CDR3 has 14 amino acids. Trimming took 7 bases from V and 5 from J; bases not matched to a gene: 8. Looked up from germline, CDR1 is MDHEN and CDR2 is SYDVKM. The CDR3 loop is CASTLGQGWETQYF. DNA of the CDR3: TGTGCCAGCACCCTGGGACAGGGTTGGGAGACCCAGTACTTC.

V usage is TRBV6-1 and J usage is TRBJ1-6; tentatively, D is TRBD1 (6 bases). Germline lookup yields CDR1 MNHNS and CDR2 SASEGT. V lost 2 bases to trimming and J lost 4 bases, with 9 bases between them. The CDR3 has 15 amino acids. CDR3 in amino acids: CASSETGNYNSPLHF. The CDR3 region has the DNA TGTGCCAGCAGTGAAACAGGGAATTATAATTCACCCCTCCACTTT.

The CDR3 protein is CASKRGEKNEKLFF. The DNA for the CDR3 is TGTGCCAGTAAAAGGGGGGAGAAAAATGAAAAACTGTTTTTT. The V call is TRBV19, the J call TRBJ1-4, with TRBD1 as a possible D gene (6 bases). This CDR3 spans 14 amino acids. V lost 7 bases and J 5 bases, leaving 14 bases between the germline ends. The germline V gene has CDR1 LNHDA and CDR2 SQIVND (reference sequence).

The V gene is TRBV9, the J gene TRBJ2-2; D ambiguous. The length of the CDR3 is 17 residues. V lost 0 bases and J lost 0, with 12 bases in between. Germline assignment: CDR1 SGDLS and CDR2 YYNGEE. The CDR3 coding sequence is TGTGCCAGCAGCGTAGGTTTCAGGACGACGAACACCGGGGAGCTGTTTTTT. Translation: CASSVGFRTTNTGELFF.

DNA for the CDR3: TGTGCCAGCAGCCTGGGCGGTCAAGAGACCCAGTACTTC. Encoded protein: CASSLGGQETQYF. V and J are TRBV11-2 and TRBJ2-5; D is uncertain. From germline, CDR1 is SGHAT and CDR2 FQNNGV. Deletions cut 5 bases from V and 2 bases from J, with 9 bases between. CDR3 length equals 13 residues.

A single count supports this clone. J is TRBJ2-6 and V is TRBV9; D is ambiguous. V lost 3 bases, J lost 4 bases, and 14 bases lay in between. This CDR3 comprises 16 residues. Germline loops: CDR1 SGDLS, CDR2 YYNGEE. DNA for the CDR3: TGTGCCAGCAGCGCTACCGGGCCCTTGGGGGCCAACGTCCTGACTTTC. Translated, it gives CASSATGPLGANVLTF.

The rearrangement links TRBV19 to TRBJ1-2; D not certain. In germline, CDR1 is LNHDA, CDR2 SQIVND (reference sequence). The CDR3 has 13 amino acids. Trimming left V 7 bases short and J 4 bases short, with 13 bases between. The CDR3 bases are TGTGCCAGTAATATTCGTTGGGGCTATGGCTACACCTTC. It specifies CASNIRWGYGYTF.

This chain joins TRBV28 and TRBJ2-3; 7 bases agree with TRBD2. Germline lookup yields CDR1 MDHEN and CDR2 SYDVKM. This CDR3 is 16 amino acids long. With 3 bases clipped from V and 2 bases from J, the junction kept 8 bases outside the gene matches. The CDR3 loop is CASSLRMAGATDTQYF. The CDR3 region has the DNA TGTGCCAGCAGTTTGCGGATGGCGGGAGCCACAGATACGCAGTATTTT.

The chain is built from TRBV20-1 and TRBJ2-7; the D gene is possibly TRBD2 (5 bases). The CDR3 contains 11 residues. The V end lost 1 base, the J end lost 7 bases, and 8 bases lay between the germline ends. In germline, CDR1 is DFQATT, CDR2 SNEGSKA (reference sequence). CDR3 bases: TGCAGTGCTAGAGCAGGAGGTGAGCAGTACTTC. Amino acid sequence: CSARAGGEQYF.

This clone was counted a single time. This chain connects TRBV27 to TRBJ1-1, with D tentatively TRBD1 (6 bases). The CDR3 loop spans 13 amino acids. The V end lost 6 bases, the J end lost 2 bases, and 10 bases lay between the germline ends. Looked up from germline, CDR1 is MNHEY and CDR2 is SMNVEV (reference sequence). Written as DNA, the CDR3 is TGTGCCAGCAGCTTCAGGGGAAACACTGAAGCTTTCTTT. Its protein is CASSFRGNTEAFF.

The V gene is TRBV15, the J gene TRBJ2-5; TRBD2 agrees at 15 bases. J gave up 4 bases and V 3 bases, and 6 bases lay outside the gene matches. CDR3 length: 17 amino acids. Germline V lookup: CDR1 LNHNV, CDR2 YYDKDF (reference sequence). CDR3 sequence reads: CATSRSRGLAGGETQYF. The CDR3 DNA reads as TGTGCCACCAGCAGGTCACGGGGACTAGCGGGGGGAGAGACCCAGTACTTC.

The CDR3 DNA reads TGTGCCAGTAGCGTCGGGACAGGGGGCGAGCAGTACTTC. Residues: CASSVGTGGEQYF. The gene calls are TRBV19 and TRBJ2-7; 11 positions agree with TRBD1. Germline loops: CDR1 LNHDA, CDR2 SQIVND (reference sequence). The length of the CDR3 is 13 residues. Trimming took 6 bases from V and 6 from J; bases not matched to a gene: 4.

The CDR3 here is CASSPVLRGSPLHF. CDR3 sequence (DNA): TGTGCCAGCAGTCCTGTCTTGCGAGGTTCACCCCTCCACTTT. The chain couples TRBV7-2 to TRBJ1-6; D call uncertain. The CDR3 length is 14 residues. V was cut by 6 bases and J by 9 bases, with 15 bases left in between. Germline CDR1 SGHTA, CDR2 FQGNSA.